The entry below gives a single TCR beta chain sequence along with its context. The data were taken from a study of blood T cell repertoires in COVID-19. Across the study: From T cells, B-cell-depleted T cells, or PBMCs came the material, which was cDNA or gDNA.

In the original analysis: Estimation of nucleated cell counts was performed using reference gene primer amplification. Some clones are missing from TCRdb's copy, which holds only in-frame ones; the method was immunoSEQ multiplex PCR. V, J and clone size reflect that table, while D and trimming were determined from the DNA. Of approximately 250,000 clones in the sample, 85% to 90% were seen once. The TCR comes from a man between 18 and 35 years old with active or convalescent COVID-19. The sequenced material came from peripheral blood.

The CDR3 spells CASSGTQGGHEQYF. CDR3 DNA: TGCGCCAGCAGCGGTACACAGGGGGGCCACGAGCAGTACTTC. The chain joins TRBV5-1 to TRBJ2-7; 8 bases are a match to TRBD1. The CDR3 loop spans 14 amino acids. The V gene end was trimmed by 4 bases and the J gene end by 5 bases; junction bases not matched to a gene: 8. Germline V gene data show CDR1 as SGHRS and CDR2 as YFSETQ.